Following are 24 T cell receptor beta chains from one sample sequenced in a study of OX40 agonist ivuxolimab in advanced cancers. The assay was immunoSEQ multiplex PCR, and TCRdb's table has in-frame clones only and misses some. The data hold 57,000 or so clones, with roughly 87% observed a single time. The sequencing used CD4+ or CD8+ T cells sorted from blood, collected in a trial of the OX40 agonist ivuxolimab. All receptors come from an adult with an advanced solid tumor such as melanoma, head and neck, liver or kidney cancer.

The V gene is TRBV9, the J gene TRBJ1-4; the D gene is possibly TRBD1 (5 bases). The V gene's germline CDR1 is SGDLS and CDR2 YYNGEE. V lost 2 bases and J 5 bases, leaving 13 bases between the germline ends. This CDR3 has 15 residues. In DNA, the CDR3 is TGTGCCAGCAGCGTCCAAGGAAGGGGCAATGAAAAACTGTTTTTT. Amino acids: CASSVQGRGNEKLFF.

The chain joins TRBV15 to TRBJ2-3; 8 nucleotides match TRBD1. CDR3 length: 15 residues. The germline V gene has CDR1 LNHNV and CDR2 YYDKDF (reference sequence). V lost 2 bases to trimming and J lost 4 bases; unmatched junction nucleotides: 5. This CDR3 is CATSRLDRDADTQYF. The CDR3 nucleotides are TGTGCCACCAGCAGATTGGACAGGGACGCAGATACGCAGTATTTT.

This chain joins TRBV19 and TRBJ2-1; unclear D gene. The length of the CDR3 is 12 residues. Germline CDR1 reads LNHDA; CDR2 reads SQIVND (reference sequence). The V end lost 3 bases, the J end lost 8 bases, and 8 bases lay between the germline ends. CDR3 bases: TGTGCCAGTAGTATTTCTAGGGATGAGCAGTTCTTC. It specifies CASSISRDEQFF.

The rearrangement uses TRBV7-8 and TRBJ2-2, with 12 bases lining up with TRBD2. With 2 bases clipped from V and 0 bases from J, the junction kept 1 base outside the gene matches. Germline V gene sequence: CDR1 SGHVS, CDR2 FQNEAQ. This CDR3 is built from 17 residues. CDR3 loop: CASSLRLAGANTGELFF. The CDR3 DNA sequence: TGTGCCAGCAGCTTAAGACTAGCGGGGGCGAACACCGGGGAGCTGTTTTTT.

The chain carries TRBV10-3 and TRBJ1-5, with a weak D call TRBD1 (6 bases). The CDR3 is made up of 15 amino acids. Per the germline V gene, CDR1 is ENHRY and CDR2 is SYGVKD. The V end lost 3 bases, the J end lost 2 bases, and 11 bases lay between the germline ends. The CDR3 region has the DNA TGTGCCATCAGTGACAGGGGCGGTGGCAATCAGCCCCAGCATTTT. This translates into CAISDRGGGNQPQHF.

The rearrangement joins TRBV21-1 to TRBJ1-5. TRBV21-1 is annotated as a pseudogene. The CDR3 covers 17 residues. The CDR3 bases are TGTGCCAGCAGCAATACGGGGGGCAGGAGAGGCAATCAGCCCCAGCATTTT. As protein: CASSNTGGRRGNQPQHF.

The rearrangement joins TRBV6-5 to TRBJ2-5, with 8 positions matching TRBD2. CDR1 MNHEY and CDR2 SVGAGI come from the germline V gene. CDR3 size: 14 residues. With V trimmed by 6 bases and J by 2 bases, 5 bases remained unmatched. In DNA, the CDR3 is TGTGCCAGCAGAGTCGGCGGGGGGCAAGAGACCCAGTACTTC. Protein sequence: CASRVGGGQETQYF.

This clone was recorded only once. This chain uses TRBV29-1 with TRBJ1-1; D possibly corresponds to TRBD1 (5 bases). The germline gives CDR1 SQVTM, CDR2 ANQGSEA. V shed 4 bases and J shed 4 bases, with 16 bases lying between them. The CDR3 consists of 14 residues. The CDR3 loop reads CSVVVLRGGTEAFF. The CDR3 nucleotides read TGCAGCGTTGTGGTTTTGCGGGGCGGCACTGAAGCTTTCTTT.

This clone has more than one count but fewer than ten. V and J are TRBV6-5 and TRBJ1-3; D unresolved. CDR1 and CDR2 from the germline V gene are MNHEY and SVGAGI. CDR3 size: 15 residues. With 6 bases removed from V and 0 bases from J, the gap between germline ends came to 12 bases. CDR3 in amino acids: CASRPTATSGNTIYF. CDR3 in DNA: TGTGCCAGCAGACCGACGGCTACCTCTGGAAACACCATATATTTT.

The chain joins TRBV7-9 to TRBJ2-7; unclear D gene. Germline lookup yields CDR1 SEHNR and CDR2 FQNEAQ (reference sequence). Trimming took off 1 base at V and 3 bases at J, with 10 bases between the two ends. The CDR3 has 14 amino acids. The CDR3 DNA is TGTGCCAGCAGCTTAGGGTTGGGGTTCTACGAGCAGTACTTC. Its protein is CASSLGLGFYEQYF.

The DNA of the CDR3 is TGCAGCGTTGTCCGCGACTACACAGATACGCAGTATTTT. The encoded protein is CSVVRDYTDTQYF. The V gene is TRBV29-1, the J gene TRBJ2-3; possibly TRBD2 for D (5 bases). Trimming cost V 4 bases and J 2 bases, with 10 bases left between them. The germline gives CDR1 SQVTM, CDR2 ANQGSEA. The length of the CDR3 is 13 residues.

V and J are TRBV5-1 and TRBJ2-1, with D perhaps matching TRBD1 (5 bases). CDR3 size: 12 residues. Trimming took 4 bases from V and 9 from J, leaving 11 bases between them. Germline values: CDR1 SGHRS, CDR2 YFSETQ. CDR3 nucleotides: TGCGCCAGCAGCCCACAGGCATTTGAGCAGTTCTTC. It is translated as CASSPQAFEQFF.

This chain joins TRBV19 and TRBJ2-5; 7 bases fit TRBD1. The V segment lost 4 bases and the J segment 5 bases; nucleotides outside the gene matches: 10. In germline, CDR1 is LNHDA, CDR2 SQIVND (reference sequence). The CDR3 is made up of 15 amino acids. CDR3 in amino acids: CASSNRQGMGETQYF. CDR3 coding DNA: TGTGCCAGTAGTAACCGACAGGGTATGGGCGAGACCCAGTACTTC.

The genes are TRBV7-2 and TRBJ2-2, with D uncertain. Trimming took 4 bases from V and 6 from J, leaving 9 bases between them. Per germline, CDR1 SGHTA and CDR2 FQGNSA. CDR3 length: 13 residues. This CDR3 reads CASSYSGAGELFF. Here the CDR3 DNA reads TGTGCCAGCAGCTATTCTGGGGCCGGGGAGCTGTTTTTT.

Remarks on this clone: The same CDR3 arises from other DNA sequences in this sample as well. The chain links TRBV7-2 to TRBJ1-1; D remains ambiguous. Germline assignment: CDR1 SGHTA and CDR2 FQGNSA. The CDR3 extends over 13 amino acids. Trimming pared 1 base from V and 1 base from J, leaving 4 bases between. The CDR3 DNA sequence: TGTGCCAGCAGCTTAGAACGGAACACTGAAGCTTTCTTT. As protein: CASSLERNTEAFF. Variable domain in full (rest from reference TRBV7-2 and TRBJ1-1): GAGVSQSPSNKVTEKGKDVELRCDPISGHTALYWYRQSLGQGLEFLIYFQGNSAPDKSGLPSDRFSAERTGGSVSTLTIQRTQQEDSAVYLCASSLERNTEAFFGQGTRLTVV.

This chain connects TRBV27 to TRBJ1-6; weak D call: TRBD1 (6 bases). V gave up 5 bases and J gave up 6 bases, with 14 bases separating them. CDR3 size: 15 residues. CDR1 and CDR2 (germline): MNHEY, SMNVEV (reference sequence). The chain's CDR3 is CASSPGGGPNSPLHF. CDR3 sequence (DNA): TGTGCCAGCAGTCCCGGAGGGGGACCTAATTCACCCCTCCACTTT.

The gene calls are TRBV5-1 and TRBJ1-5; the D gene is possibly TRBD1 (5 bases). Germline CDR1 SGHRS, CDR2 YFSETQ. The CDR3 is 14 amino acids. Trimming took 0 bases from V and 4 from J, leaving 8 bases between them. CDR3 region: CASSLEGVNQPQHF. DNA of the CDR3: TGCGCCAGCAGCTTGGAAGGGGTGAATCAGCCCCAGCATTTT. The whole variable domain, filled in from reference TRBV5-1 and TRBJ1-5, reads KAGVTQTPRYLIKTRGQQVTLSCSPISGHRSVSWYQQTPGQGLQFLFEYFSETQRNKGNFPGRFSGRQFSNSRSEMNVSTLELGDSALYLCASSLEGVNQPQHFGDGTRLSIL.

V gene TRBV7-2 combines with J gene TRBJ2-3, with TRBD1 as a possible D gene (5 bases). The CDR3 length is 15 residues. Deletions cut 5 bases from V and 1 base from J, with 13 bases between. Germline-derived CDR1 and CDR2 are SGHTA and FQGNSA. The DNA for the CDR3 is TGTGCCAGCAGCACGAGGACATTCGGCACAGATACGCAGTATTTT. This sequence encodes CASSTRTFGTDTQYF.

The genes are TRBV7-3 and TRBJ2-3, with 7 positions matching TRBD1. Losses at the gene ends were 1 base for V and 2 bases for J; bases not matched to a gene: 3. Germline values: CDR1 SGHTA, CDR2 FQGTGA. This CDR3 has 15 residues. The CDR3 here is CASSLRTGTTDTQYF. In DNA, the CDR3 is TGTGCCAGCAGCTTAAGGACAGGTACCACAGATACGCAGTATTTT. Drawing the rest from reference TRBV7-3 and TRBJ2-3, the complete variable domain is GAGVSQTPSNKVTEKGKYVELRCDPISGHTALYWYRQSLGQGPEFLIYFQGTGAADDSGLPNDRFFAVRPEGSVSTLKIQRTERGDSAVYLCASSLRTGTTDTQYFGPGTRLTVL.

V and J are TRBV9 and TRBJ1-4; D is ambiguous. The CDR3 is 18 residues long. Trimming removed 6 bases at V and 4 bases at J, with 25 bases between. Germline V CDR1 and CDR2: SGDLS, YYNGEE. The CDR3 DNA sequence: TGTGCCAGCACGCCAGGAGCGTTTGGCCGACGGGATAATGAAAAACTGTTTTTT. This sequence encodes CASTPGAFGRRDNEKLFF.

V is TRBV9 and J is TRBJ2-2; D is ambiguous. The length of the CDR3 is 15 residues. The V end was cut by 0 bases, the J end by 1 base, with 7 bases between. The germline gives CDR1 SGDLS, CDR2 YYNGEE. The CDR3 protein is CASSVEPVNTGELFF. The DNA for the CDR3 is TGTGCCAGCAGCGTAGAACCAGTGAACACCGGGGAGCTGTTTTTT.

The chain uses TRBV18 and TRBJ2-1, with TRBD1 matching over 7 bases. The germline CDR1 and CDR2 sequences are KGHSH and LQKENI. V was clipped by 0 bases and J by 4 bases; unmatched bases: 9. CDR3 size: 17 residues. The CDR3 DNA sequence: TGTGCCAGCTCACCACCTTTCGGACAGGAGAAATACAATGAGCAGTTCTTC. It translates to CASSPPFGQEKYNEQFF. The full variable domain, in which reference TRBV18 and TRBJ2-1 provide the parts outside the CDR3, is NAGVMQNPRHLVRRRGQEARLRCSPMKGHSHVYWYRQLPEEGLKFMVYLQKENIIDESGMPKERFSAEFPKEGPSILRIQQVVRGDSAAYFCASSPPFGQEKYNEQFFGPGTRLTVL.

The rearrangement links TRBV7-3 to TRBJ2-5; possibly TRBD2 for D (5 bases). V was pared by 5 bases and J by 2 bases, with 9 bases between. This CDR3 is 13 amino acids long. In germline, CDR1 is SGHTA, CDR2 FQGTGA. The DNA of the CDR3 is TGTGCCAGCAGCCCCGGGGTTCAAGAGACCCAGTACTTC. This codes for CASSPGVQETQYF. The full variable domain, rest sourced from reference TRBV7-3 and TRBJ2-5, is GAGVSQTPSNKVTEKGKYVELRCDPISGHTALYWYRQSLGQGPEFLIYFQGTGAADDSGLPNDRFFAVRPEGSVSTLKIQRTERGDSAVYLCASSPGVQETQYFGPGTRLLVL.

This rearrangement joins TRBV5-4 to TRBJ1-3; weak D call: TRBD2 (5 bases). The DNA end is more similar to TRBJ2-2, so the J call may be wrong. CDR1 is SGHNT and CDR2 is YYREEE in the germline V gene (reference sequence). The CDR3 sequence is 12 residues long. The CDR3 loop reads CASAAGLGELFF. CDR3 DNA sequence: TGTGCCAGCGCCGCAGGACTCGGGGAGCTGTTTTTT.